This T cell receptor beta chain was sequenced for a study of blood T cell repertoires in COVID-19. Across the whole study: Donors in the United States, Italy and Spain gave samples during acute or convalescent COVID-19.

Generated by immunoSEQ multiplex PCR, the TCRdb table keeps only in-frame clones and is missing some. This sample has around 20,000 clones; just under 90% occur once, and the top ten carry roughly 11%. This CDR3 spans 15 amino acids. V shed 4 bases, J shed 6 bases, and the junction held 9 bases outside the gene matches. The germline V gene encodes CDR1 SGHTA and CDR2 FQGTGA. This clone was detected only once. The rearrangement joins TRBV7-3 to TRBJ2-1, with 7 bases lining up with TRBD2. This TCR derives from a human donor in a cohort sampled during active COVID-19. The sample was peripheral blood. CDR3 nucleotide sequence: TGTGCCAGCAGCTCCAGCCCCGGGGAGGGCAATGAGCAGTTCTTC. Translated: CASSSSPGEGNEQFF.